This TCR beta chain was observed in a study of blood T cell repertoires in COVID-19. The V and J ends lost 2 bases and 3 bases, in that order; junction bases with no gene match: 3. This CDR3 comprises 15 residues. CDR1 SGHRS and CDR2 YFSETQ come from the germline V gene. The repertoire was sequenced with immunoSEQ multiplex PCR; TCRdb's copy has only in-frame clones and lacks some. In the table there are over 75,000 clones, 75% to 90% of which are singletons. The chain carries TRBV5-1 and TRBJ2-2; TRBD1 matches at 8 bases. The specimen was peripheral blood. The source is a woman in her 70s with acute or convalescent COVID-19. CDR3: CASSLRTGHTGELFF. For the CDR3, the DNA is TGCGCCAGCAGCTTAAGGACAGGGCACACCGGGGAGCTGTTTTTT.